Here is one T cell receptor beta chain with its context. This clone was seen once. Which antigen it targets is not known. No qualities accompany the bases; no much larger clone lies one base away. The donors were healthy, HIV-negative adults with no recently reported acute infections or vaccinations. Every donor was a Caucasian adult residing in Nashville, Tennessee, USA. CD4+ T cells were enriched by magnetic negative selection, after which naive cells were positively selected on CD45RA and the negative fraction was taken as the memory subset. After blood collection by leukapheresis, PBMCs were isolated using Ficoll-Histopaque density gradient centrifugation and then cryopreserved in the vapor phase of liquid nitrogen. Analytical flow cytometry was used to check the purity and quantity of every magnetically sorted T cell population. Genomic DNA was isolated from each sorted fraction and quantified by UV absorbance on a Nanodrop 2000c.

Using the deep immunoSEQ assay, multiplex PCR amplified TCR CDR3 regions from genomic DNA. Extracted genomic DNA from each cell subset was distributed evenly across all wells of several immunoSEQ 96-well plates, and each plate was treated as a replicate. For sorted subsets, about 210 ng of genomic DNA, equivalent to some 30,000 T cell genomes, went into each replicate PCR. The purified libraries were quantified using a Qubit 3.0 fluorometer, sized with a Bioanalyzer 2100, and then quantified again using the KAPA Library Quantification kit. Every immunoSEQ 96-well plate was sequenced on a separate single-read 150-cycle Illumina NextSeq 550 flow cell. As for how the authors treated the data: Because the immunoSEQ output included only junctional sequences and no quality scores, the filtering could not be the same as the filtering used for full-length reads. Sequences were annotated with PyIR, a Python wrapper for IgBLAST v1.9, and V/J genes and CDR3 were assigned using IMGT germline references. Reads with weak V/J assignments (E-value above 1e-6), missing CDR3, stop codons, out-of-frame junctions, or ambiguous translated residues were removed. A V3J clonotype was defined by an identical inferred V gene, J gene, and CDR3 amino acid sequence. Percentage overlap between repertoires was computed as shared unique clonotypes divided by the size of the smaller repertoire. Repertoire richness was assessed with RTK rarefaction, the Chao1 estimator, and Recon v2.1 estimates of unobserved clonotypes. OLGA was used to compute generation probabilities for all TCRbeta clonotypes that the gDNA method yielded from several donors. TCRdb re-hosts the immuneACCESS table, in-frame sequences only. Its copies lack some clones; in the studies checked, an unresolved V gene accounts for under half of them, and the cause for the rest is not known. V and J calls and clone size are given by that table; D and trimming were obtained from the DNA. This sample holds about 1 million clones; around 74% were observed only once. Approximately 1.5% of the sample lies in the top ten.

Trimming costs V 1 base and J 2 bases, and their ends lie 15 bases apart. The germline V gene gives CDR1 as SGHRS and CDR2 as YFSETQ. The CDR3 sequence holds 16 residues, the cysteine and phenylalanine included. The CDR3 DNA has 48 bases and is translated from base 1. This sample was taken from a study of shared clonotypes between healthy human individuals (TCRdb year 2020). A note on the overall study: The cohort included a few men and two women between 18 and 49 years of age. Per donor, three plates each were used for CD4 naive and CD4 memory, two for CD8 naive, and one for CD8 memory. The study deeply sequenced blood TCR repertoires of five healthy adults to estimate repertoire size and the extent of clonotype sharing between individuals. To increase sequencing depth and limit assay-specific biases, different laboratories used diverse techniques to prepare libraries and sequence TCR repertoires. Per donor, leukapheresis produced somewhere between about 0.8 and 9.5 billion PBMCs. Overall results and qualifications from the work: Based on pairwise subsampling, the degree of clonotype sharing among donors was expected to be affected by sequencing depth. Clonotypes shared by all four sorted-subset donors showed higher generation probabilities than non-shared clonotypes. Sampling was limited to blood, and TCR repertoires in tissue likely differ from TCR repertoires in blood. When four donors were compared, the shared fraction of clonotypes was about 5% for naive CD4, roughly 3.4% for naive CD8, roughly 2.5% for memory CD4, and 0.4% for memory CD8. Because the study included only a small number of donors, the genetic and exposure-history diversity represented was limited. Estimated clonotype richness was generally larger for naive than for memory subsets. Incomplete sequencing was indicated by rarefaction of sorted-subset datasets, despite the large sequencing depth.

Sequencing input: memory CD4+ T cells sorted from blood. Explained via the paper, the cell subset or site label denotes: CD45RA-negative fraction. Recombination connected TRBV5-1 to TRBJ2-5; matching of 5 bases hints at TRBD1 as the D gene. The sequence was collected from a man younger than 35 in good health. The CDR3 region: CASSLNPQGSQETQYF. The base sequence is TGCGCCAGCAGCTTGAACCCTCAGGGATCTCAAGAGACCCAGTACTTC.